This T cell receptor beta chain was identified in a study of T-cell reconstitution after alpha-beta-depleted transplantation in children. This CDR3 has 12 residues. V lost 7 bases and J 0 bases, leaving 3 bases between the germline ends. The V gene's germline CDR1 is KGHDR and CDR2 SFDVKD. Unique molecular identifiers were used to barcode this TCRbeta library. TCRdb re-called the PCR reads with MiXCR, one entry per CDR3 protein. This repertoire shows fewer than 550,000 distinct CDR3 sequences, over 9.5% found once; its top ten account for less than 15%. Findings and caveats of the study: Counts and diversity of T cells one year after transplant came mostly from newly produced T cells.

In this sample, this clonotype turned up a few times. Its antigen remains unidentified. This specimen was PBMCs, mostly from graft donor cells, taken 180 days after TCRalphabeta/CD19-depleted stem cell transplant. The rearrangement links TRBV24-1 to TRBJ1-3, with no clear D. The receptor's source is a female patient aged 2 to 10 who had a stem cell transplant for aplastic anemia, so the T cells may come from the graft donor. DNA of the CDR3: TGTGCCACCAGCAGCTCTGGAAACACCATATATTTT. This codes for CATSSSGNTIYF.